The sequence of this TCR beta chain was determined in a study of monozygotic twins with inflammatory bowel disease. Study-level findings and limits: Concordance status among twins (concordant versus discordant) showed no link to repertoire similarity, possibly from limited power. There was no way to distinguish the different T cell subtypes. IBD patients shared fewer clonotypes with others than healthy twins, especially with disease activity.

Generation of cDNA took place in eight separate reactions per sample. TCRdb re-called the 5' RACE reads; one entry per CDR3 protein, DNA not given. This sample's table reports under 150,000 distinct CDR3 sequences. This CDR3 is 15 amino acids long. CDR1 is MGHDK and CDR2 is SYGVNS in the germline V gene. About this clonotype: Its antigen is undetermined.

Sequences were obtained from blood. The gene calls are TRBV25-1 and TRBJ2-5. The TCR was taken from a human donor with ulcerative colitis or Crohn's disease, or a healthy co-twin of an affected twin (not recorded which). The CDR3 spells CASRGWMGNQETQYF.